This T cell receptor (beta chain) was identified in a study of control samples from healthy donors and cancer patients. TCRdb's copy holds only in-frame clones and misses some; the assay was immunoSEQ multiplex PCR. The sample records 100,000 to 150,000 clones, 90% being singletons. J was trimmed by 5 bases and V by 7 bases; bases with no gene match: 9. CDR1 is MNHEY and CDR2 is SVGAGI in the germline V gene. CDR3 length: 14 amino acids. V and J are TRBV6-5 and TRBJ1-2, with TRBD1 identical over 8 bases. This receptor was taken from a man between 18 and 35 years old in good health. The sequenced material came from blood. This CDR3 is CASTTLDREYGYTF. CDR3 DNA: TGTGCCAGCACTACCCTGGACAGGGAATATGGCTACACCTTC.